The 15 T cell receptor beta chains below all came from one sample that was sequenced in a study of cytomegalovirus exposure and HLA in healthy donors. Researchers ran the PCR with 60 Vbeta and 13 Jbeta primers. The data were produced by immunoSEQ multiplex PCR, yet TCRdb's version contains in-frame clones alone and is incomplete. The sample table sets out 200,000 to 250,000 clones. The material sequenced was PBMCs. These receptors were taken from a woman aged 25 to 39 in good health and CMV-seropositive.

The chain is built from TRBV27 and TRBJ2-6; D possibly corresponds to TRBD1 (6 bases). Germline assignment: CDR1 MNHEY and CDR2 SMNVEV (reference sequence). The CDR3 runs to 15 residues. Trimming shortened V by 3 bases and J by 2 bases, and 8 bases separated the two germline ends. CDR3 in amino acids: CASSLWGPGANVLTF. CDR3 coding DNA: TGTGCCAGCAGTTTGTGGGGGCCTGGGGCCAACGTCCTGACTTTC.

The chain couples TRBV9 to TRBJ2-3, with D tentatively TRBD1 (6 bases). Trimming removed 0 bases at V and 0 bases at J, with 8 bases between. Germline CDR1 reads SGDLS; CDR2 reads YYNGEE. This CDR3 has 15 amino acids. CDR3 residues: CASSVDQGSTDTQYF. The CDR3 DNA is TGTGCCAGCAGCGTAGATCAGGGGAGCACAGATACGCAGTATTTT.

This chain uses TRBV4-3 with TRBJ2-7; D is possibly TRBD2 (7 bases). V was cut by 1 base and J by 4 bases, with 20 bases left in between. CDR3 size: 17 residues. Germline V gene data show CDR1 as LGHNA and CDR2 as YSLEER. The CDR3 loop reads CASSQGIGGKRDYEQYF. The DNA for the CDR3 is TGCGCCAGCAGCCAAGGCATAGGGGGGAAGCGGGATTACGAGCAGTACTTC.

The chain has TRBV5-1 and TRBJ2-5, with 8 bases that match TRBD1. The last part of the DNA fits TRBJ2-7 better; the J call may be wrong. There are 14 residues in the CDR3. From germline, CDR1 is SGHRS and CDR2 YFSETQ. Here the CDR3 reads CASSSEGQDDEQYF. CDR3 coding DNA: TGCGCCAGCAGCTCGGAGGGACAGGATGACGAGCAGTACTTC.

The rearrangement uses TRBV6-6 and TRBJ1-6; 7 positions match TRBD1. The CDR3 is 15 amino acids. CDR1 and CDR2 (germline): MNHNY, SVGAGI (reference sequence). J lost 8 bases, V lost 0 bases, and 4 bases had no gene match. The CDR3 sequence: CASSYSGQPYSPLHF. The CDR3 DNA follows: TGTGCCAGCAGTTACTCGGGACAGCCCTATTCACCCCTCCACTTT.

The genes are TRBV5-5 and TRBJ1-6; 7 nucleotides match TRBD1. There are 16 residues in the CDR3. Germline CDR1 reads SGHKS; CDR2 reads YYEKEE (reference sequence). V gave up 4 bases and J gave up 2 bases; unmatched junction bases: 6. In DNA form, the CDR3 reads TGTGCCAGCAGCGCCAGACAGGGTCCCTATAATTCACCCCTCCACTTT. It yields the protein CASSARQGPYNSPLHF.

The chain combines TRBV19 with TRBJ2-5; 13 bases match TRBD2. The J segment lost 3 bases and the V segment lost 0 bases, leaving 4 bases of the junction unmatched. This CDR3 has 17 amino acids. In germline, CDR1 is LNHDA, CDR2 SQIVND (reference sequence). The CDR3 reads CASSIDRLAGGKETQYF. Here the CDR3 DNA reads TGTGCCAGTAGTATAGATCGACTAGCGGGAGGCAAAGAGACCCAGTACTTC. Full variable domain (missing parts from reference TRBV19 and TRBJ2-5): DGGITQSPKYLFRKEGQNVTLSCEQNLNHDAMYWYRQDPGQGLRLIYYSQIVNDFQKGDIAEGYSVSREKKESFPLTVTSAQKNPTAFYLCASSIDRLAGGKETQYFGPGTRLLVL.

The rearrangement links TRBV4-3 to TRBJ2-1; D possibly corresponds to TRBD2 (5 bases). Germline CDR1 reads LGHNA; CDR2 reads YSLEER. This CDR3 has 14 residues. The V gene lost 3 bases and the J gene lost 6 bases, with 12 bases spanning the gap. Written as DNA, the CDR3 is TGCGCCAGCAGCCAGAGACCTGCGGGCAATGAGCAGTTCTTC. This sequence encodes CASSQRPAGNEQFF.

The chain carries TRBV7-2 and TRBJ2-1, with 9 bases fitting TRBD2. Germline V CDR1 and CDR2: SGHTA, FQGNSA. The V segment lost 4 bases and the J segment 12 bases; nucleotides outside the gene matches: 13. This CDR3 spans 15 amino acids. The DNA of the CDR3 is TGTGCCAGCAGCTCCCGAGAGAGGCGGGAGGGAGTGCAGTTCTTC. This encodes CASSSRERREGVQFF.

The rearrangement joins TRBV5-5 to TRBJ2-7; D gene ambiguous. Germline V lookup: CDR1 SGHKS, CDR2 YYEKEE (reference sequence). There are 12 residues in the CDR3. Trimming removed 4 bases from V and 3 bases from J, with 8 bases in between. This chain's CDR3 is CASSPAGYEQYF. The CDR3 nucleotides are TGTGCCAGCAGCCCCGCCGGCTACGAGCAGTACTTC.

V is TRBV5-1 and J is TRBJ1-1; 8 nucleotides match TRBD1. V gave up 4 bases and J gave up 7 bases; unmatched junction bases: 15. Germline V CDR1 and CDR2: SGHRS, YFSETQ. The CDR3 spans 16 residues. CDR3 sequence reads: CASSAPDRADRGEAFF. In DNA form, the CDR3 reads TGCGCCAGCAGCGCACCGGACAGGGCAGATAGGGGTGAAGCTTTCTTT.

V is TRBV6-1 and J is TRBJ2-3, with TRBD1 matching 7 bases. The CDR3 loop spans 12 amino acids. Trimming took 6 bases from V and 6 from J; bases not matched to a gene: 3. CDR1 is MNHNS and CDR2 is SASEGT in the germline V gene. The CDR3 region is CASRRTGDTQYF. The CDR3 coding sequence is TGTGCCAGCAGGAGGACAGGCGATACGCAGTATTTT.

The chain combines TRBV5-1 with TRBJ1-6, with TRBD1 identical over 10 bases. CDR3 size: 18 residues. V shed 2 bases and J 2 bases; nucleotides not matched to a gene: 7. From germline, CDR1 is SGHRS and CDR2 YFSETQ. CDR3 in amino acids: CASSFSSGTGAYNSPLHF. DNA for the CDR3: TGCGCCAGCAGCTTCTCATCCGGGACAGGGGCCTATAATTCACCCCTCCACTTT.

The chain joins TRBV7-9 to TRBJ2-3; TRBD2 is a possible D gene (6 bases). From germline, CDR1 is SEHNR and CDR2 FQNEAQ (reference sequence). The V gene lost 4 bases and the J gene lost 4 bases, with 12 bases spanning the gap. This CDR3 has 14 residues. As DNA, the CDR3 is TGTGCCAGCAGCTCGGGACTTTTGCCAGATACGCAGTATTTT. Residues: CASSSGLLPDTQYF.

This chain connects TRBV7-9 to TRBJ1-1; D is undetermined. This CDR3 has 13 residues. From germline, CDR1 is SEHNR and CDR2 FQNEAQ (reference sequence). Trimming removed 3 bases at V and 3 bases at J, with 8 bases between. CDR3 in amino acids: CASSFQRDTEAFF. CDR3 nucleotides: TGTGCCAGCAGCTTCCAGAGGGACACTGAAGCTTTCTTT.